The 14 T cell receptor beta chains listed next were all sequenced from one sample in a study of T cells in Graves' hyperthyroidism and ophthalmopathy. RNA transcripts gave rise to amplified TCR beta CDR3 regions. The HTBI primer set served for first-round RT-PCR of the TCR CDR3. A single record per CDR3 protein comes from TCRdb applying MiXCR to the multiplex PCR reads. This table holds roughly 300,000 distinct CDR3 sequences, about 21% found once. What was sequenced was blood. All receptors derive from a woman aged 50 to 60 with Graves' hyperthyroidism.

The V gene is TRBV19, the J gene TRBJ2-2; TRBD2 matches at 13 bases. The V and J ends lost 7 bases and 5 bases, in that order; junction bases with no gene match: 4. Germline V gene sequence: CDR1 LNHDA, CDR2 SQIVND (reference sequence). The CDR3 totals 15 residues. This CDR3 is CASKQGLAGTGELFF. The DNA of the CDR3 is TGTGCCAGTAAGCAGGGACTAGCGGGAACCGGGGAGCTGTTTTTT.

Many counts were recorded for this clonotype. Here the CDR3 DNA reads TGTGCCACCAGAAGGAACAGGGTTATGAACACTGAAGCTTTCTTT. This translates into CATRRNRVMNTEAFF. The rearrangement uses TRBV15 and TRBJ1-1, with a possible D match to TRBD1 (6 bases). From germline, CDR1 is LNHNV and CDR2 YYDKDF (reference sequence). The germline V and J ends were trimmed by 6 bases and 0 bases, with 14 bases remaining between them. This CDR3 has 15 amino acids.

This clonotype was seen ten or more times. The chain joins TRBV20-1 to TRBJ2-3; 7 positions agree with TRBD2. With V trimmed by 5 bases and J by 1 base, 6 bases remained unmatched. CDR3 length: 14 residues. Germline CDR1 and CDR2: DFQATT and SNEGSKA (reference sequence). For the CDR3, the DNA is TGCAGTGCTGCCCGGGACTACCGCACAGATACGCAGTATTTT. Protein sequence: CSAARDYRTDTQYF.

This chain links TRBV30 with TRBJ2-6; D not certain. V shed 3 bases and J shed 0 bases, with 3 bases lying between them. The CDR3 sequence is 13 residues long. In germline, CDR1 is GTSNPN, CDR2 SVGIG (reference sequence). The CDR3 loop reads CAWRHSGANVLTF. CDR3 in DNA: TGTGCCTGGAGACACTCTGGGGCCAACGTCCTGACTTTC.

This clonotype was seen repeatedly, ten times or more. V gene TRBV29-1 combines with J gene TRBJ2-7; no definite D call. The germline V and J ends were trimmed by 1 base and 0 bases, with 4 bases remaining between them. This CDR3 region has 12 residues. Germline V gives CDR1 SQVTM, CDR2 ANQGSEA. CDR3 residues: CSVEGSSYEQYF. The CDR3 nucleotides read TGCAGCGTTGAAGGGAGCTCCTACGAGCAGTACTTC.

To note about this clonotype: Possible read error: a much larger clone is one base away. The genes are TRBV6-2 or TRBV6-3 and TRBJ2-7; possible D gene TRBD1, 6 bases. The DNA end is a closer match to TRBJ2-1, so the J assignment may be wrong. The CDR3 has 12 amino acids. Germline CDR1 is MNHEY and CDR2 is SVGEGT. The CDR3 DNA is TGTGCCAGCAGTCCTTGGACAGACGAGCAGTTCTTC. Protein product: CASSPWTDEQFF.

At least ten counts were recorded for this clonotype. This rearrangement joins TRBV5-4 to TRBJ2-1; 12 positions agree with TRBD2. This CDR3 has 15 residues. The ends lost 0 bases at V and 6 bases at J; junction bases unmatched: 1. From germline, CDR1 is SGHNT and CDR2 YYREEE (reference sequence). The CDR3 loop reads CASSLELAGGNEQFF. CDR3 DNA sequence: TGTGCCAGCAGCTTGGAACTAGCGGGAGGCAATGAGCAGTTCTTC.

This clonotype appeared many times. The V call is TRBV27, the J call TRBJ2-7; 14 bases map to TRBD2. With V trimmed by 5 bases and J by 5 bases, 8 bases remained unmatched. This CDR3 region has 16 residues. Germline CDR1 is MNHEY and CDR2 is SMNVEV (reference sequence). Here the CDR3 DNA reads TGTGCCAGCAGTCGAACCGGGACTAGCGGGAGCAACGAGCAGTACTTC. Translating it yields CASSRTGTSGSNEQYF.

This clonotype was recorded many times. The CDR3 region has the DNA TGTGCCAGCAGTGAAAGCGGGACACAGGGGCAGCCCCAGCATTTT. This codes for CASSESGTQGQPQHF. The chain couples TRBV6-1 to TRBJ1-5; 7 bases are shared with TRBD1. The germline V gene encodes CDR1 MNHNS and CDR2 SASEGT. The V gene end was trimmed by 2 bases and the J gene end by 7 bases; junction bases not matched to a gene: 8. This CDR3 has 15 residues.

This clonotype was seen ten or more times. This chain links TRBV28 with TRBJ2-5, with 7 bases lining up with TRBD2. Germline CDR1 and CDR2: MDHEN and SYDVKM. Unmatched junction bases numbered 7, after V lost 4 bases and J lost 2 bases. CDR3 length equals 15 residues. In DNA form, the CDR3 reads TGTGCCAGCAGTTCGGGGGGTTCGGGTCAAGAGACCCAGTACTTC. Translation gives CASSSGGSGQETQYF.

The sample holds many counts of this clonotype. This chain links TRBV20-1 with TRBJ2-5, with D unclear. CDR3 size: 12 residues. V was clipped by 1 base and J by 2 bases, with 5 bases between them. CDR1 is DFQATT, CDR2 SNEGSKA, per germline (reference sequence). CDR3 loop: CSARVQQETQYF. The CDR3 DNA sequence: TGCAGTGCTAGAGTTCAGCAAGAGACCCAGTACTTC.

The sample holds many counts of this clonotype. The genes are TRBV10-3 and TRBJ1-5, with D perhaps matching TRBD1 (6 bases). The CDR3 runs 13 residues. CDR1 ENHRY and CDR2 SYGVKD come from the germline V gene. Trimming removed 10 bases at V and 5 bases at J, with 15 bases between. The CDR3 region is CATRRGGDQPQHF. In nucleotides, the CDR3 is TGTGCCACTCGACGAGGGGGTGATCAGCCCCAGCATTTT.

This clonotype was recorded at least ten times. The chain joins TRBV20-1 to TRBJ1-5; TRBD1 matches at 7 bases. The germline V gene encodes CDR1 DFQATT and CDR2 SNEGSKA (reference sequence). V gave up 0 bases and J gave up 7 bases; unmatched junction bases: 6. The CDR3 consists of 14 residues. CDR3 sequence reads: CSAREPTGVQPQHF. The CDR3 DNA follows: TGCAGTGCTAGAGAGCCCACAGGGGTACAGCCCCAGCATTTT.

This clonotype occurred many times. CDR3 region: CASSERGHNSPLHF. The CDR3 DNA reads TGCGCCAGCAGCGAGCGGGGACATAATTCACCCCTCCACTTT. The chain links TRBV5-1 to TRBJ1-6; D is perhaps TRBD1 (5 bases). Between the trimmed V and J ends, which lost 4 bases and 5 bases, there was a span of 10 bases. There are 14 residues in the CDR3. The germline V gene has CDR1 SGHRS and CDR2 YFSETQ.